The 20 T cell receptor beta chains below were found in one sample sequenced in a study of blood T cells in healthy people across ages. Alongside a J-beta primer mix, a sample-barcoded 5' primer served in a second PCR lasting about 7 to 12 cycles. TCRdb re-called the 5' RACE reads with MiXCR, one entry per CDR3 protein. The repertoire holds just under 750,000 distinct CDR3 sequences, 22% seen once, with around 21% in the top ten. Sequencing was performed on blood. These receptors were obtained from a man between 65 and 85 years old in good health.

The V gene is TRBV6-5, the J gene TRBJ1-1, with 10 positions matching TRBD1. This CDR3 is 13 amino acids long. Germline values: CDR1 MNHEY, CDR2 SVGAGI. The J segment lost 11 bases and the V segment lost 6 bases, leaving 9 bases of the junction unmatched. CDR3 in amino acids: CASRDDRGRAAFF. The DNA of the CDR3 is TGTGCCAGCAGAGACGACAGGGGGCGGGCGGCTTTCTTT.

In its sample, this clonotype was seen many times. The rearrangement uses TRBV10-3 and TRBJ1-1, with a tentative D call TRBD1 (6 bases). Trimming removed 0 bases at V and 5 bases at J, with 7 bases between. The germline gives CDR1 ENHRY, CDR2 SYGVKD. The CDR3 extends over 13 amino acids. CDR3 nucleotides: TGTGCCATCAGTGAGTCGAGGGGGACTGAAGCTTTCTTT. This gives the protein CAISESRGTEAFF.

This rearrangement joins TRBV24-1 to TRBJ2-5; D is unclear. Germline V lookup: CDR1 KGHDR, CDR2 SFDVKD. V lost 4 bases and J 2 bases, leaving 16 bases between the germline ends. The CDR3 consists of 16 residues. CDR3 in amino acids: CATSDPSGATQETQYF. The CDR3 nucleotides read TGTGCCACCAGTGACCCCTCCGGCGCTACACAAGAGACCCAGTACTTC.

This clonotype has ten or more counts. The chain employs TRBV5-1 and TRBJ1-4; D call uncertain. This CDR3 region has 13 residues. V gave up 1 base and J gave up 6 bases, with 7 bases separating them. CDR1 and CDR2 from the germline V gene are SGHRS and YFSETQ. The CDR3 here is CASSLNPDEKLFF. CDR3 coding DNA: TGCGCCAGCAGCTTGAATCCCGATGAAAAACTGTTTTTT. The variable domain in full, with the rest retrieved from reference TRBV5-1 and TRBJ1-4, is KAGVTQTPRYLIKTRGQQVTLSCSPISGHRSVSWYQQTPGQGLQFLFEYFSETQRNKGNFPGRFSGRQFSNSRSEMNVSTLELGDSALYLCASSLNPDEKLFFGSGTQLSVL.

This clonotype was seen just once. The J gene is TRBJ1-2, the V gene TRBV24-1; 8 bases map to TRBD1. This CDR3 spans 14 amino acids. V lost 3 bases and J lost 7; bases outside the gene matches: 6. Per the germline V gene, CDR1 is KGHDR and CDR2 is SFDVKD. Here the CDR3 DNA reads TGTGCCACCAGTGATCCGGGGACAGGCCCTGGCTACACCTTC. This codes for CATSDPGTGPGYTF.

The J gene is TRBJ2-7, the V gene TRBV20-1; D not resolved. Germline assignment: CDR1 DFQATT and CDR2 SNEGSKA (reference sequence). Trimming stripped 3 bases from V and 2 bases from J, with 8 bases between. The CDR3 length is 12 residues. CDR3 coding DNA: TGCAGTGCTAGCGGGCAGACCTACGAGCAGTACTTC. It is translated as CSASGQTYEQYF.

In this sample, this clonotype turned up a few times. The CDR3 sequence: CASSSKAGGTSTQYF. The DNA for the CDR3 is TGTGCCAGCAGTTCTAAAGCGGGGGGAACCTCTACGCAGTATTTT. This chain links TRBV9 with TRBJ2-3, with 9 nucleotides matching TRBD2. Germline CDR1 and CDR2: SGDLS and YYNGEE. This CDR3 comprises 15 residues. V shed 5 bases, J shed 8 bases, and the junction held 12 bases outside the gene matches.

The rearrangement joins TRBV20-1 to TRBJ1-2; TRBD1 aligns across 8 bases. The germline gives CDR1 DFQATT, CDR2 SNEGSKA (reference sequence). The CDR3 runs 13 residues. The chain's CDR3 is CSGAGGPFYGYTF. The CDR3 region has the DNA TGCAGCGGGGCAGGGGGCCCATTCTATGGCTACACCTTC.

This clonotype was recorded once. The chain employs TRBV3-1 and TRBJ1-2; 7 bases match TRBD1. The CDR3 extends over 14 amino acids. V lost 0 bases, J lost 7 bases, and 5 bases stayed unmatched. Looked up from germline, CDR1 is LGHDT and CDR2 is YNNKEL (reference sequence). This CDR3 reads CASSQEPTGAGYTF. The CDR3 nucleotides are TGTGCCAGCAGCCAAGAACCTACAGGGGCTGGCTACACCTTC. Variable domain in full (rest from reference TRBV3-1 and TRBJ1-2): DTAVSQTPKYLVTQMGNDKSIKCEQNLGHDTMYWYKQDSKKFLKIMFSYNNKELIINETVPNRFSPKSPDKAHLNLHINSLELGDSAVYFCASSQEPTGAGYTFGSGTRLTVV.

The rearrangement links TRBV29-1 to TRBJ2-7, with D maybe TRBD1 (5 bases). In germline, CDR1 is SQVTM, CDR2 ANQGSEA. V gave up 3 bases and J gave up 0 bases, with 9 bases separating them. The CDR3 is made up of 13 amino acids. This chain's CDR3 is CSVDRDSSYEQYV. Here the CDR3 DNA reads TGCAGCGTTGATCGTGACAGCTCCTACGAGCAGTACGTC.

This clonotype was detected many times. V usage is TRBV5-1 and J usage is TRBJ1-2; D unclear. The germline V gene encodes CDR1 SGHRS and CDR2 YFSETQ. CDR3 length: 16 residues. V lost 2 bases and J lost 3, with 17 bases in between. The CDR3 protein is CASSFGPVGDYYGYTF. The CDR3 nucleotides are TGCGCCAGCAGCTTTGGCCCTGTCGGGGATTACTATGGCTACACCTTC.

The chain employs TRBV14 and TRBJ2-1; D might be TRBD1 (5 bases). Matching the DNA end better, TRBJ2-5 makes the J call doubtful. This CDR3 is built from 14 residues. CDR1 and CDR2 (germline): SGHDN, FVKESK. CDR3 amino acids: CASSRPQGLETQYF. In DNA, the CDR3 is TGTGCCAGCAGCCGACCTCAGGGTCTCGAGACCCAGTACTTC.

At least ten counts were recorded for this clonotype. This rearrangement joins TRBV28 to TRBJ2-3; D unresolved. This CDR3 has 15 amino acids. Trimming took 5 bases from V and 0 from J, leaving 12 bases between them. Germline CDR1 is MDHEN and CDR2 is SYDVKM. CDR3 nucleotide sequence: TGTGCCAGCAGTAGAGACGGGTACAGCACAGATACGCAGTATTTT. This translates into CASSRDGYSTDTQYF. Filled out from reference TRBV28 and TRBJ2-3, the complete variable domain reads DVKVTQSSRYLVKRTGEKVFLECVQDMDHENMFWYRQDPGLGLRLIYFSYDVKMKEKGDIPEGYSVSREKKERFSLILESASTNQTSMYLCASSRDGYSTDTQYFGPGTRLTVL.

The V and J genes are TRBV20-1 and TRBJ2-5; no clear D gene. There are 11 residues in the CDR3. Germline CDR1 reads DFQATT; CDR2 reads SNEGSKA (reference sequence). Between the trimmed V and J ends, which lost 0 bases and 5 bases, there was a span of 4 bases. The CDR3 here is CSARESETQYF. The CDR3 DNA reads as TGCAGTGCTAGAGAATCGGAGACCCAGTACTTC.

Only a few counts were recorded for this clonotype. The CDR3 nucleotides are TGTGCCAGCAGCGGGTCCCGGGCAGGTTTGAGGTCACGGTCTGGAAACACCATATATTTT. It yields the protein CASSGSRAGLRSRSGNTIYF. The gene calls are TRBV7-8 and TRBJ1-3, with D unclear. CDR3 size: 20 residues. CDR1 SGHVS and CDR2 FQNEAQ come from the germline V gene. The ends were cut back, 5 bases at V and 1 base at J, with 27 bases in the middle.

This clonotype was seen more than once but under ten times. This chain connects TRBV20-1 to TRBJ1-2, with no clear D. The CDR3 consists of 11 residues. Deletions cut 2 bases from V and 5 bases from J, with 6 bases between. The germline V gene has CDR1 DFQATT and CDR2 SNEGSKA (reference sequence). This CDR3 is CSARNRYGYTF. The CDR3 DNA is TGCAGTGCTAGAAATCGGTATGGCTACACCTTC.

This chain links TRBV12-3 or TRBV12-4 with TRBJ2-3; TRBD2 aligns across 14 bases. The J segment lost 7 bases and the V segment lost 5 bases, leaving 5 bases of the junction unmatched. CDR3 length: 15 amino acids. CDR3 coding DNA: TGTGCCAGCAGTCGACTAGCGGGAGGGCGAAATACGCAGTATTTT. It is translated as CASSRLAGGRNTQYF.

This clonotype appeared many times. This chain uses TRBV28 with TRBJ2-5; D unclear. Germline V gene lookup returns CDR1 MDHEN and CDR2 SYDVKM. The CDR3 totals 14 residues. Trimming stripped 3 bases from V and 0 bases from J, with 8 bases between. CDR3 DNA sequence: TGTGCCAGCAGTTTTTCTGGAAACCAAGAGACCCAGTACTTC. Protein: CASSFSGNQETQYF.

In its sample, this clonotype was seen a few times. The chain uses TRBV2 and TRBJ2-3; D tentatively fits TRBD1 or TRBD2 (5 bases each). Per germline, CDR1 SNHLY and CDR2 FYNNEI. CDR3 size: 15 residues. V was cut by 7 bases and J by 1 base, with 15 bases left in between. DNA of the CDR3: TGTGCCAGCATGCCCGGGGTGGGACGCACAGATACGCAGTATTTT. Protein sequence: CASMPGVGRTDTQYF.

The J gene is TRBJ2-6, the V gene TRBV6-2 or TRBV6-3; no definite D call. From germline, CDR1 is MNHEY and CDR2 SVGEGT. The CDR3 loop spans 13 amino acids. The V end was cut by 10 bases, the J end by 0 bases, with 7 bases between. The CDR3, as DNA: TGTGCCACTACGAGCTCTGGGGCCAACGTCCTGACTTTC. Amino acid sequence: CATTSSGANVLTF.